A single sample is the source of the 12 T cell receptor beta chains below, sequenced in a study of blood T cells in healthy people across ages (dated by TCRdb to between 2015 and 2017). The library was made by 5' RACE. Instrument on record: Illumina HiSeq 2500. A second about 7 to 12 cycle PCR used a sample-barcoded 5' primer and a J-beta primer mix. The public reads were reprocessed in TCRdb via fastp at Q25 and MiXCR, keeping in-frame beta chains. Each CDR3 protein gets just one entry, which takes the most common genes and DNA from the rows behind it. A total of a few hundred thousand distinct CDR3 sequences appear in this sample, approximately 47% of them only once. The ten largest clones capture over 40% of the sample. The sample was blood. The receptors here all came from a man aged 55 to 69 in good health.

This clonotype was seen only a few times. V usage is TRBV4-3 and J usage is TRBJ1-1; no clear D. V was pared by 4 bases and J by 1 base, with 10 bases between. CDR3 size: 14 residues. CDR1 is LGHNA, CDR2 YSLEER, per germline. The CDR3 nucleotides are TGCGCCAGCAGCCCCACCAGGACGAACACTGAAGCTTTCTTT. Residues: CASSPTRTNTEAFF.

The table lists this clonotype with a few counts. This chain links TRBV7-2 with TRBJ2-5; D uncertain. CDR3 length: 13 amino acids. In germline, CDR1 is SGHTA, CDR2 FQGNSA. V lost 1 base, J lost 4 bases, and 7 bases lay in between. The CDR3 region is CASSLDVGETQYF. Written as DNA, the CDR3 is TGTGCCAGCAGCTTAGATGTGGGAGAGACCCAGTACTTC.

J is TRBJ1-6 and V is TRBV3-1; D gene uncertain. The ends were cut back, 0 bases at V and 7 bases at J, with 7 bases in the middle. The length of the CDR3 is 14 residues. In germline, CDR1 is LGHDT, CDR2 YNNKEL (reference sequence). CDR3 coding DNA: TGTGCCAGCAGCCAAGATGACGGGAATTCACCCCTCCACTTT. As protein: CASSQDDGNSPLHF.

This clonotype showed up many times. This rearrangement joins TRBV7-2 to TRBJ2-7; TRBD2 matches at 15 bases. This CDR3 comprises 15 residues. Germline-derived CDR1 and CDR2 are SGHTA and FQGNSA. The V and J ends lost 4 bases and 8 bases, in that order; junction bases with no gene match: 6. In DNA form, the CDR3 reads TGTGCCAGCAGCTCCGGACTAGCGGGGGGGCCTAAGCAGTACTTC. Protein: CASSSGLAGGPKQYF.

This clonotype came up once. The V call is TRBV29-1, the J call TRBJ1-2; 8 bases map to TRBD1. There are 14 residues in the CDR3. Trimming cost V 6 bases and J 9 bases; bases outside gene matches: 15. Germline CDR1 and CDR2: SQVTM and ANQGSEA. The CDR3 here is CSVGGDRGFGSYTF. The CDR3 DNA follows: TGCAGCGTAGGGGGAGACAGGGGATTCGGGAGCTACACCTTC. The full variable domain, completed using reference TRBV29-1 and TRBJ1-2, is SAVISQKPSRDICQRGTSLTIQCQVDSQVTMMFWYRQQPGQSLTLIATANQGSEATYESGFVIDKFPISRPNLTFSTLTVSNMSPEDSSIYLCSVGGDRGFGSYTFGSGTRLTVV.

This chain joins TRBV4-2 and TRBJ2-5; D is uncertain. This CDR3 has 13 amino acids. Germline loops: CDR1 LGHNA, CDR2 YNFKEQ. V shed 0 bases and J shed 7 bases, with 9 bases lying between them. The CDR3 spells CASSQDLLGTQYF. CDR3 sequence (DNA): TGTGCCAGCAGCCAAGACTTATTAGGGACCCAGTACTTC.

The table lists this clonotype with a few counts. In DNA form, the CDR3 reads TGCAGCGTTGAAGCGACAGGGATGGAGACCCAGTACTTC. It is translated as CSVEATGMETQYF. The V and J genes are TRBV29-1 and TRBJ2-5; 7 bases map to TRBD1. CDR1 SQVTM and CDR2 ANQGSEA come from the germline V gene. The CDR3 runs 13 residues. Trimming took 1 base from V and 5 from J; bases not matched to a gene: 4.

This clonotype was detected once. The rearrangement links TRBV6-5 to TRBJ2-5, with 15 bases lining up with TRBD2. Trimming took 1 base from V and 0 from J; bases not matched to a gene: 9. The CDR3 is 20 amino acids. Germline CDR1 reads MNHEY; CDR2 reads SVGAGI. CDR3 sequence (DNA): TGTGCCAGCAGTTACTGGTCCGGGACTAGCGGGAGGAGTTACCAAGAGACCCAGTACTTC. Residues: CASSYWSGTSGRSYQETQYF.

The V call is TRBV9, the J call TRBJ2-4, with a weak D call TRBD2 (5 bases). The closer fit of TRBJ2-7 to the DNA end suggests the J call may be wrong. The CDR3 extends over 13 amino acids. Germline V gene data show CDR1 as SGDLS and CDR2 as YYNGEE. The CDR3 DNA is TGTGCCAGCAGTAGAGACCGGGATACCGAGCAGTACTTC. It yields the protein CASSRDRDTEQYF.

V and J are TRBV3-1 and TRBJ2-3; D possibly matches TRBD1 or TRBD2 (5 bases each). V lost 1 base and J 1 base, leaving 9 bases between the germline ends. Germline values: CDR1 LGHDT, CDR2 YNNKEL (reference sequence). There are 15 residues in the CDR3. In nucleotides, the CDR3 is TGTGCCAGCAGCCAAGCGAGGGGCCGCACAGATACGCAGTATTTT. This codes for CASSQARGRTDTQYF.

About this clonotype: A much larger clone is a single base away; this may be a read error. The chain recombines TRBV19 with TRBJ2-5; D may be TRBD1 (8 bases). The DNA end is a closer match to TRBJ2-7, so the J assignment may be wrong. Per the germline V gene, CDR1 is LNHDA and CDR2 is SQIVND (reference sequence). The CDR3 has 15 residues. The CDR3 region is CASSSGGTGNYEQYF. The CDR3 DNA sequence: TGTGCCAGTAGCTCCGGGGGGACAGGTAACTACGAGCAGTACTTC.

The sample holds one count of this clonotype. This rearrangement joins TRBV7-2 to TRBJ2-7, with 9 bases that match TRBD1. The CDR3 loop spans 16 amino acids. Trimming took 1 base from V and 2 from J; bases not matched to a gene: 6. From germline, CDR1 is SGHTA and CDR2 FQGNSA. CDR3 coding DNA: TGTGCCAGCAGCTTAGGGACAGGGGCCAGCCCCTACGAGCAGTACTTC. This codes for CASSLGTGASPYEQYF.